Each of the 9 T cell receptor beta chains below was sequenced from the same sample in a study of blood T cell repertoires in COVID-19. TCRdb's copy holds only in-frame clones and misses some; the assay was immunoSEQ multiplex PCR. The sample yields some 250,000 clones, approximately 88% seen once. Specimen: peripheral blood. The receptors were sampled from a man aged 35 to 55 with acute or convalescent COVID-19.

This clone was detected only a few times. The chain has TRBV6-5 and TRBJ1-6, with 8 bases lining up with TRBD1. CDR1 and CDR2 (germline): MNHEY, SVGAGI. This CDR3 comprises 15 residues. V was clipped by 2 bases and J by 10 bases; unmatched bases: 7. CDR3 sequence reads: CASSYGGQGGSPLHF. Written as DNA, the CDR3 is TGTGCCAGCAGTTACGGCGGACAGGGAGGATCACCCCTCCACTTT.

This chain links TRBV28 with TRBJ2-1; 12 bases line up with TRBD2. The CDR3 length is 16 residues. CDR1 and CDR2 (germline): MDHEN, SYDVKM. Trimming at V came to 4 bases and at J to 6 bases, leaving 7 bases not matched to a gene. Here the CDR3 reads CASSSASGGVLNEQFF. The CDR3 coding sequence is TGTGCCAGCAGTTCAGCTAGCGGGGGGGTACTCAATGAGCAGTTCTTC.

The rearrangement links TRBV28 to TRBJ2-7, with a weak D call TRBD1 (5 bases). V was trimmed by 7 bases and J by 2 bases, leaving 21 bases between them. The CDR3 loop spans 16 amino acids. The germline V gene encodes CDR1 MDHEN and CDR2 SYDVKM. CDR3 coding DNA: TGTGCCAGCACCTCGGGTGACAGTCGTCTAACCTACGAGCAGTACTTC. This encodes CASTSGDSRLTYEQYF.

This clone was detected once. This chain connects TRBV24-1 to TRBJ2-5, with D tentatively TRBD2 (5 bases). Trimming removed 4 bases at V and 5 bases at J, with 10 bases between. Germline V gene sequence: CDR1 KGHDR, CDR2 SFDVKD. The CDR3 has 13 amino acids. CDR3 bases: TGTGCCACCAGTGAGGCGGGCTCCGAGACCCAGTACTTC. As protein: CATSEAGSETQYF.

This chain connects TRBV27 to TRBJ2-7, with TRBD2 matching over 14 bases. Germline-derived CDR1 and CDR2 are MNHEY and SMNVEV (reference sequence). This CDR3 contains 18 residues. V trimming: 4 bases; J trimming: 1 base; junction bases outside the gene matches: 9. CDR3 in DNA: TGTGCCAGCAGTTCCGGGACTAGCGGGGGCACCTTTTCCTACGAGCAGTACTTC. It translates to CASSSGTSGGTFSYEQYF.

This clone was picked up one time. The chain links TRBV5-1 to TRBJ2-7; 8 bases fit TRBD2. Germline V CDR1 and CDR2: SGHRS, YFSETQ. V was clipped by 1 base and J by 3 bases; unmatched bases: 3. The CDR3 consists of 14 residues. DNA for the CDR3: TGCGCCAGCAGCTTGACTAGCGGTATCTACGAGCAGTACTTC. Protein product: CASSLTSGIYEQYF.

For the CDR3, the DNA is TGCGCCAGCAGCTTGGGGGGACTAGCGGGAGGGCTTGAGCAGTTCTTC. Its protein is CASSLGGLAGGLEQFF. The rearrangement uses TRBV5-1 and TRBJ2-1; 16 bases line up with TRBD2. The germline gives CDR1 SGHRS, CDR2 YFSETQ. This CDR3 is built from 16 residues. Trimming at V came to 0 bases and at J to 9 bases, leaving 3 bases not matched to a gene. Filled out from reference TRBV5-1 and TRBJ2-1, the complete variable domain reads KAGVTQTPRYLIKTRGQQVTLSCSPISGHRSVSWYQQTPGQGLQFLFEYFSETQRNKGNFPGRFSGRQFSNSRSEMNVSTLELGDSALYLCASSLGGLAGGLEQFFGPGTRLTVL.

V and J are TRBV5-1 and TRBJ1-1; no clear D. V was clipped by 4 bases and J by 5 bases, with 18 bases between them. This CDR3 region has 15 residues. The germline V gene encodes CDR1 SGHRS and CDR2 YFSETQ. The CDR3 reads CASSPGRGLGTEAFF. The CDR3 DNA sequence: TGCGCCAGCAGCCCGGGTCGGGGTCTGGGGACTGAAGCTTTCTTT.

CDR3 DNA sequence: TGTGCCAGCAGTTTCCCAAGACAGCGTGGAAACACCATATATTTT. Protein sequence: CASSFPRQRGNTIYF. This chain connects TRBV28 to TRBJ1-3; D is possibly TRBD1 (5 bases). The V end lost 3 bases, the J end lost 3 bases, and 12 bases lay between the germline ends. The V gene's germline CDR1 is MDHEN and CDR2 SYDVKM. The length of the CDR3 is 15 residues.